This entry lists 17 T cell receptor beta chains sequenced from one sample in a study of control samples from healthy donors and cancer patients. Clones were sequenced by immunoSEQ multiplex PCR, and TCRdb holds only the in-frame ones, with some missing. Altogether roughly 100,000 clones are present, roughly 90% being singletons, with the ten largest covering over 6.5%. Input material: blood. The receptors come from a young man in good health.

The genes are TRBV4-3 and TRBJ2-7; 8 bases align to TRBD1. Germline CDR1 is LGHNA and CDR2 is YSLEER. This CDR3 is 14 amino acids long. With 4 bases clipped from V and 4 bases from J, the junction kept 6 bases outside the gene matches. Written as DNA, the CDR3 is TGCGCCAGCAGCCTCCGGACAGGGTGGTACGAGCAGTACTTC. It is translated as CASSLRTGWYEQYF.

The rearrangement uses TRBV3-1 (or the pseudogene TRBV3-2) and TRBJ2-3; possibly TRBD2 for D (5 bases). V was pared by 0 bases and J by 2 bases, with 12 bases between. Germline V gene sequence: CDR1 LGHDT, CDR2 YNNKEL (reference sequence). The CDR3 is 16 amino acids. The chain's CDR3 is CASSQDRASFTDTQYF. CDR3 nucleotides: TGTGCCAGCAGCCAAGATCGGGCTAGCTTCACAGATACGCAGTATTTT.

This sequence joins TRBV29-1 and TRBJ2-2; a possible D gene is TRBD2 (6 bases). V shed 4 bases and J shed 4 bases, with 13 bases lying between them. The CDR3 sequence is 14 residues long. Germline CDR1 reads SQVTM; CDR2 reads ANQGSEA. CDR3 coding DNA: TGCAGCGTTGGTTGGCTAGCGAGCACCGGGGAGCTGTTTTTT. Its translation is CSVGWLASTGELFF.

The chain combines TRBV19 with TRBJ1-1, with D possibly being TRBD1 (6 bases). Germline loops: CDR1 LNHDA, CDR2 SQIVND (reference sequence). The CDR3 is 16 amino acids. V lost 7 bases to trimming and J lost 4 bases, with 22 bases between them. The CDR3 DNA sequence: TGTGCCAGTAAGAGGAGTAGTACAGGGCGAACCACTGAAGCTTTCTTT. Protein sequence: CASKRSSTGRTTEAFF.

The chain couples TRBV29-1 to TRBJ1-2, with 8 bases identical to TRBD1. V shed 3 bases and J 5 bases; nucleotides not matched to a gene: 11. Looked up from germline, CDR1 is SQVTM and CDR2 is ANQGSEA. The CDR3 spans 15 residues. The CDR3 protein is CSVEGSGTGSYGYTF. The CDR3 nucleotides are TGCAGCGTTGAGGGATCCGGGACAGGCTCTTATGGCTACACCTTC.

The gene calls are TRBV28 and TRBJ2-1, with 9 bases matching TRBD1. This CDR3 spans 16 amino acids. V shed 2 bases, J shed 7 bases, and the junction held 9 bases outside the gene matches. CDR1 and CDR2 from the germline V gene are MDHEN and SYDVKM. In DNA, the CDR3 is TGTGCCAGCAGTTTAGCCGGGACAGGGTTTAGGAATGAGCAGTTCTTC. Translating it yields CASSLAGTGFRNEQFF. Full variable domain (missing parts from reference TRBV28 and TRBJ2-1): DVKVTQSSRYLVKRTGEKVFLECVQDMDHENMFWYRQDPGLGLRLIYFSYDVKMKEKGDIPEGYSVSREKKERFSLILESASTNQTSMYLCASSLAGTGFRNEQFFGPGTRLTVL.

The gene calls are TRBV9 and TRBJ2-1; 7 bases are a match to TRBD2. The V segment lost 0 bases and the J segment 5 bases; nucleotides outside the gene matches: 5. Germline assignment: CDR1 SGDLS and CDR2 YYNGEE. The CDR3 loop spans 15 amino acids. The CDR3 DNA follows: TGTGCCAGCAGCGTAGGGGCGGGAGTTAACAATGAGCAGTTCTTC. Amino acids: CASSVGAGVNNEQFF. The full variable domain, its missing parts supplied by reference TRBV9 and TRBJ2-1, is DSGVTQTPKHLITATGQRVTLRCSPRSGDLSVYWYQQSLDQGLQFLIQYYNGEERAKGNILERFSAQQFPDLHSELNLSSLELGDSALYFCASSVGAGVNNEQFFGPGTRLTVL.

The chain carries TRBV7-6 and TRBJ2-3; D may be TRBD1 or TRBD2 (5 bases each). Trimming took 5 bases from V and 5 from J, leaving 14 bases between them. Germline V gene data show CDR1 as SGHVS and CDR2 as FNYEAQ. This CDR3 comprises 14 residues. CDR3 sequence reads: CASSAGTPQDTQYF. DNA for the CDR3: TGTGCCAGCAGCGCCGGGACCCCCCAAGATACGCAGTATTTT. The whole variable domain, filled in from reference TRBV7-6 and TRBJ2-3, reads GAGVSQSPRYKVTKRGQDVALRCDPISGHVSLYWYRQALGQGPEFLTYFNYEAQQDKSGLPNDRFSAERPEGSISTLTIQRTEQRDSAMYRCASSAGTPQDTQYFGPGTRLTVL.

The V gene is TRBV30, the J gene TRBJ1-1, with no clear D. V was shortened by 5 bases and J by 6 bases, with 10 bases between the two germline ends. Germline V gene sequence: CDR1 GTSNPN, CDR2 SVGIG (reference sequence). The CDR3 covers 11 residues. The CDR3 DNA sequence: TGTGCCTGGGCTGGGAGGTCTGAAGCTTTCTTT. Encoded protein: CAWAGRSEAFF.

CDR3 in DNA: TGTGCCAGCAGCTTAGCGGGGGGGGTCGGTTCACCCCTCCACTTT. This codes for CASSLAGGVGSPLHF. This chain links TRBV7-3 with TRBJ1-6; the D gene is possibly TRBD1 (5 bases). Germline V gene data show CDR1 as SGHTA and CDR2 as FQGTGA. The CDR3 length is 15 residues. Trimming stripped 2 bases from V and 9 bases from J, with 14 bases between. Supplemented by reference TRBV7-3 and TRBJ1-6, the full variable domain reads GAGVSQTPSNKVTEKGKYVELRCDPISGHTALYWYRQSLGQGPEFLIYFQGTGAADDSGLPNDRFFAVRPEGSVSTLKIQRTERGDSAVYLCASSLAGGVGSPLHFGNGTRLTVT.

The chain carries TRBV4-2 and TRBJ1-2; unclear D gene. CDR3 size: 13 residues. The germline V gene encodes CDR1 LGHNA and CDR2 YNFKEQ. V lost 0 bases to trimming and J lost 8 bases, with 10 bases between them. DNA for the CDR3: TGTGCCAGCAGCCAAGAGGACGCTGAAGGCTACACCTTC. Residues: CASSQEDAEGYTF.

The V call is TRBV12-3 or TRBV12-4, the J call TRBJ1-3, with D unresolved. V was pared by 8 bases and J by 3 bases, with 11 bases between. This CDR3 comprises 13 residues. CDR3 region: CASLDGIGNTIYF. As DNA, the CDR3 is TGTGCCAGCCTTGACGGCATTGGAAACACCATATATTTT.

The genes are TRBV2 and TRBJ1-3; D ambiguous. This CDR3 has 12 amino acids. V lost 6 bases to trimming and J lost 1 base, with 4 bases between them. Germline V gene sequence: CDR1 SNHLY, CDR2 FYNNEI. The CDR3 nucleotides read TGTGCCAGCAGGGGTTCTGGAAACACCATATATTTT. This codes for CASRGSGNTIYF.

The chain couples TRBV5-4 to TRBJ2-7; D unclear. Trimming pared 5 bases from V and 5 bases from J, leaving 14 bases between. The germline V gene encodes CDR1 SGHNT and CDR2 YYREEE (reference sequence). The CDR3 has 13 residues. Here the CDR3 reads CASRRSFADEQYF. In nucleotides, the CDR3 is TGTGCCAGCAGACGGAGCTTTGCCGACGAGCAGTACTTC.

The chain employs TRBV7-8 and TRBJ1-1; possible D gene TRBD1, 6 bases. Trimming took off 4 bases at V and 0 bases at J, with 12 bases between the two ends. Germline V gene data show CDR1 as SGHVS and CDR2 as FQNEAQ. CDR3 size: 15 residues. CDR3 region: CASSSLTGLNTEAFF. In nucleotides, the CDR3 is TGTGCCAGCAGCTCTTTGACAGGATTGAACACTGAAGCTTTCTTT.

V gene TRBV18 combines with J gene TRBJ2-6; no clear D gene. The germline gives CDR1 KGHSH, CDR2 LQKENI. This CDR3 comprises 19 residues. The V and J ends lost 4 bases and 1 base respectively, with 20 bases between them. CDR3 bases: TGTGCCAGCTCACGATCTCGCCCCGGTAAGGGTTCTGGGGCCAACGTCCTGACTTTC. Protein product: CASSRSRPGKGSGANVLTF. The full variable domain, completed using reference TRBV18 and TRBJ2-6, is NAGVMQNPRHLVRRRGQEARLRCSPMKGHSHVYWYRQLPEEGLKFMVYLQKENIIDESGMPKERFSAEFPKEGPSILRIQQVVRGDSAAYFCASSRSRPGKGSGANVLTFGAGSRLTVL.

The chain couples TRBV7-6 to TRBJ2-2; no reliable D call. There are 13 residues in the CDR3. V was trimmed by 5 bases and J by 4 bases, leaving 8 bases between them. Germline lookup yields CDR1 SGHVS and CDR2 FNYEAQ. The CDR3 is CASSETVTGELFF. The CDR3 DNA follows: TGTGCCAGCAGCGAGACTGTCACCGGGGAGCTGTTTTTT.